This T cell receptor beta chain was identified in a study of regulatory T cells in long-lasting Graves disease. According to the study, TCR beta libraries were built with iRepertoire HTBI primers and CDR3-region Arm-PCR. TCRdb used MiXCR to reprocess the multiplex PCR reads, holding one entry per CDR3 protein. The table lists a few hundred thousand distinct CDR3 sequences, 20% to 25% of them singletons. The CDR3 has 13 amino acids. Deletions cut 2 bases from V and 4 bases from J, with 8 bases between. Germline CDR1 is DFQATT and CDR2 is SNEGSKA (reference sequence). The time point was: persistent/refractory GD, antithyroid drugs over 5 years with positive TRAb. Scientists built the TCR library using RNA that was extracted from PBMCs. At least ten counts were recorded for this clonotype. Its antigen remains unidentified. General study points: It was peripheral blood alone, not thyroid tissue, that was studied.

The specimen comprised peripheral blood mononuclear cells (PBMCs), sampled when the disease was refractory, from a patient treated with antithyroid drugs. This chain uses TRBV20-1 with TRBJ1-4; D uncertain. The receptor was isolated from a female donor with Graves disease. The CDR3 region is CSARHGNNEKLFF. The CDR3 DNA is TGCAGTGCTAGACATGGGAATAATGAAAAACTGTTTTTT.